A single sample is the source of the 14 T cell receptor beta chains below, sequenced in a study of cytomegalovirus exposure and HLA in healthy donors. Primers included in the PCR were 60 Vbeta and 13 Jbeta primers. Sequencing was performed with immunoSEQ multiplex PCR; in TCRdb, only in-frame clones are kept and a portion is missing. The sample shows over 150,000 clones, about 72% of them seen only once. The sample consisted of PBMCs. Source of these receptors: a man between 50 and 59 years old in good health and CMV-seropositive.

V and J are TRBV6-8 and TRBJ1-5; tentative D call: TRBD1 (6 bases). This CDR3 is built from 19 residues. Germline lookup yields CDR1 MNHGY and CDR2 SAAAGT. Trimming removed 2 bases from V and 6 bases from J, with 26 bases in between. CDR3 region: CASSYEGGRAVLLRQPQHF. CDR3 in DNA: TGTGCCAGCAGTTACGAGGGGGGGCGCGCTGTCCTGTTGCGTCAGCCCCAGCATTTT.

Here the CDR3 reads CASSQGTSGGLSTDTQYF. CDR3 nucleotide sequence: TGTGCCAGCAGCCAAGGGACTAGCGGGGGCCTGAGCACAGATACGCAGTATTTT. The chain has TRBV4-2 and TRBJ2-3, with 13 nucleotides matching TRBD2. The CDR3 has 18 residues. The germline V gene has CDR1 LGHNA and CDR2 YNFKEQ. V dropped 1 base and J dropped 0; count of bases not matched to a gene: 4.

This clone has more than one count but fewer than ten. The chain recombines TRBV7-9 with TRBJ1-6; D is unclear. This CDR3 has 15 amino acids. Germline V lookup: CDR1 SEHNR, CDR2 FQNEAQ (reference sequence). V was cut by 1 base and J by 7 bases, with 11 bases left in between. The CDR3 DNA reads TGTGCCAGCAGCTTAGTCTCCAGCGTCAATTCACCCCTCCACTTT. This sequence encodes CASSLVSSVNSPLHF.

The chain links TRBV7-9 to TRBJ2-7; 11 nucleotides match TRBD2. The J segment lost 1 base and the V segment lost 6 bases, leaving 5 bases of the junction unmatched. Germline lookup yields CDR1 SEHNR and CDR2 FQNEAQ (reference sequence). The CDR3 extends over 15 amino acids. CDR3 nucleotides: TGTGCCAGCAGGTCGGGACTAGCGGATTCCTACGAGCAGTACTTC. Protein product: CASRSGLADSYEQYF.

V and J are TRBV30 and TRBJ1-4; 7 bases agree with TRBD1. With 3 bases clipped from V and 2 bases from J, the junction kept 18 bases outside the gene matches. The CDR3 loop spans 19 amino acids. Germline CDR1 reads GTSNPN; CDR2 reads SVGIG (reference sequence). The CDR3 loop is CAWRGEDRCQLGTNEKLFF. DNA for the CDR3: TGTGCCTGGAGGGGTGAGGACAGGTGTCAATTAGGGACTAATGAAAAACTGTTTTTT.

This rearrangement joins TRBV11-2 to TRBJ1-1; 7 bases are a match to TRBD1. Germline loops: CDR1 SGHAT, CDR2 FQNNGV. The V gene end was trimmed by 3 bases and the J gene end by 3 bases; junction bases not matched to a gene: 7. The CDR3 consists of 15 residues. CDR3 sequence: CASSFGTAGHTEAFF. CDR3 coding DNA: TGTGCCAGCAGCTTTGGGACAGCTGGGCACACTGAAGCTTTCTTT.

This chain links TRBV7-2 with TRBJ1-2, with 7 bases matching TRBD1. Germline CDR1 reads SGHTA; CDR2 reads FQGNSA. The J segment lost 8 bases and the V segment lost 5 bases, leaving 14 bases of the junction unmatched. The CDR3 spans 15 residues. The CDR3 sequence: CASSLIQGPSRGYTF. CDR3 nucleotide sequence: TGTGCCAGCAGCCTAATACAGGGGCCCAGTCGGGGCTACACCTTC.

The rearrangement links TRBV5-1 to TRBJ1-1; 10 nucleotides align to TRBD1. This CDR3 is 14 amino acids long. J gave up 3 bases and V 4 bases, and 3 bases lay outside the gene matches. Germline CDR1 SGHRS, CDR2 YFSETQ. The CDR3 bases are TGCGCCAGCAGCCCTGGACAGGGGGACACTGAAGCTTTCTTT. It codes for CASSPGQGDTEAFF.

This clone was picked up one time. In the same sample, other DNA sequences code for this CDR3. The chain links TRBV7-2 to TRBJ2-1; 8 positions agree with TRBD2. V trimming: 2 bases; J trimming: 4 bases; junction bases outside the gene matches: 1. CDR3 size: 14 residues. The germline V gene encodes CDR1 SGHTA and CDR2 FQGNSA. CDR3 sequence: CASSLSGGYNEQFF. In DNA form, the CDR3 reads TGTGCCAGCAGCTTATCGGGGGGGTACAATGAGCAGTTCTTC.

This clone is a singleton in its sample. The rearrangement links TRBV6-1 to TRBJ1-6; a possible D gene is TRBD1 (5 bases). This CDR3 region has 14 residues. Germline lookup yields CDR1 MNHNS and CDR2 SASEGT. Trimming stripped 2 bases from V and 9 bases from J, with 11 bases between. CDR3 in DNA: TGTGCCAGCAGTGAATGGACCGGGGGTTCACCCCTCCACTTT. Its translation is CASSEWTGGSPLHF.

The V gene is TRBV18, the J gene TRBJ1-3; D gene unclear. V shed 4 bases and J shed 0 bases, with 13 bases lying between them. CDR3 length equals 16 residues. The V gene's germline CDR1 is KGHSH and CDR2 LQKENI. CDR3 in DNA: TGTGCCAGCTCACAACCCCCACACGTCTCTGGAAACACCATATATTTT. Its translation is CASSQPPHVSGNTIYF.

The V and J genes are TRBV18 and TRBJ2-1; 12 bases are shared with TRBD2. Losses at the gene ends were 3 bases for V and 7 bases for J; bases not matched to a gene: 7. The CDR3 covers 16 residues. The germline V gene encodes CDR1 KGHSH and CDR2 LQKENI. CDR3 nucleotide sequence: TGTGCCAGCTCACCTGTGACTAGCGGGGGATTAAATGAGCAGTTCTTC. Translating gives CASSPVTSGGLNEQFF.

This clone appeared a single time. The CDR3: CATSREGTAGIQPQHF. CDR3 bases: TGTGCCACCAGCAGAGAAGGTACTGCGGGGATCCAGCCCCAGCATTTT. V and J are TRBV15 and TRBJ1-5; no clear D. The CDR3 runs 16 residues. Deletions cut 0 bases from V and 7 bases from J, with 16 bases between. CDR1 and CDR2 (germline): LNHNV, YYDKDF (reference sequence).

The chain combines TRBV30 with TRBJ1-2, with 7 bases identical to TRBD1. V was pared by 7 bases and J by 6 bases, with 11 bases of the junction left unmatched. Germline-derived CDR1 and CDR2 are GTSNPN and SVGIG (reference sequence). The CDR3 loop spans 13 amino acids. The CDR3 region is CAYAGQPIDGYTF. The CDR3 bases are TGTGCCTACGCGGGACAGCCAATAGATGGCTACACCTTC.